The 16 T cell receptor beta chains below were found in one sample sequenced in a study of blood T cell repertoires in COVID-19. TCRdb's table, derived via immunoSEQ multiplex PCR, lists solely in-frame clones and lacks some. The data contain about 180,000 clones, around four fifths of them singletons. The sequencing sample was made of peripheral blood. The receptors were sampled from a man aged 65 to 79 with active or convalescent COVID-19.

This clone was counted a single time. The rearrangement uses TRBV6-5 and TRBJ1-5, with 8 bases fitting TRBD1. The V gene's germline CDR1 is MNHEY and CDR2 SVGAGI. Losses at the gene ends were 5 bases for V and 3 bases for J; bases not matched to a gene: 6. There are 15 residues in the CDR3. The chain's CDR3 is CASSTGQGDNQPQHF. CDR3 DNA sequence: TGTGCCAGCAGTACCGGACAGGGCGACAATCAGCCCCAGCATTTT.

This clone came up a few times. The chain couples TRBV19 to TRBJ2-3, with D perhaps matching TRBD1 (5 bases). CDR1 is LNHDA, CDR2 SQIVND, per germline (reference sequence). The ends were cut back, 2 bases at V and 5 bases at J, with 14 bases in the middle. The CDR3 has 15 amino acids. In nucleotides, the CDR3 is TGTGCCAGTAGTATACGAACAGGAGAGATAGATACGCAGTATTTT. Translating gives CASSIRTGEIDTQYF.

The chain recombines TRBV7-2 with TRBJ1-2, with 9 bases that match TRBD1. Trimming cost V 3 bases and J 2 bases; bases outside gene matches: 1. The CDR3 has 14 residues. The germline V gene encodes CDR1 SGHTA and CDR2 FQGNSA. CDR3 DNA: TGTGCCAGCAGCTTGACAGGGGGGAACTATGGCTACACCTTC. Its protein is CASSLTGGNYGYTF.

The genes are TRBV6-1 and TRBJ1-3, with D possibly matching TRBD1 (6 bases). Germline CDR1 and CDR2: MNHNS and SASEGT. Trimming stripped 3 bases from V and 0 bases from J, with 12 bases between. This CDR3 has 16 residues. CDR3 region: CASSDGTQFSGNTIYF. CDR3 nucleotides: TGTGCCAGCAGTGATGGGACACAATTCTCTGGAAACACCATATATTTT.

The chain joins TRBV7-9 to TRBJ1-3; D perhaps matches TRBD1 (5 bases). V lost 7 bases, J lost 9 bases, and 22 bases lay in between. Germline V CDR1 and CDR2: SEHNR, FQNEAQ (reference sequence). The CDR3 loop spans 15 amino acids. The chain's CDR3 is CASTGGAGGIGTIYF. For the CDR3, the DNA is TGTGCCAGCACCGGAGGGGCGGGGGGGATCGGCACCATATATTTT.

The sample holds one count of this clone. The rearrangement uses TRBV5-6 and TRBJ1-2; 7 nucleotides agree with TRBD1. CDR1 and CDR2 from the germline V gene are SGHDT and YYEEEE. CDR3 length: 15 residues. Trimming cost V 0 bases and J 4 bases; bases outside gene matches: 6. The DNA for the CDR3 is TGTGCCAGCAGCTTGGGAACGACAGGGCCCTATGGCTACACCTTC. This gives the protein CASSLGTTGPYGYTF.

The chain couples TRBV2 to TRBJ1-5; 8 bases match TRBD1. Per the germline V gene, CDR1 is SNHLY and CDR2 is FYNNEI. This CDR3 is 13 amino acids long. V dropped 4 bases and J dropped 6; count of bases not matched to a gene: 2. The CDR3 DNA is TGTGCCAGCAGTGGACAGGGGATTCAGCCCCAGCATTTT. It specifies CASSGQGIQPQHF.

The chain uses TRBV29-1 and TRBJ1-2; 10 nucleotides agree with TRBD1. Germline assignment: CDR1 SQVTM and CDR2 ANQGSEA. J was trimmed by 6 bases and V by 7 bases; bases with no gene match: 8. The CDR3 spans 13 residues. Here the CDR3 DNA reads TGCAGCGGCGGGACAGGGGATAGTGATGGCTACACCTTC. Protein product: CSGGTGDSDGYTF.

CDR3 in amino acids: CASSITGSTEAFF. CDR3 nucleotide sequence: TGTGCCAGTAGTATAACAGGATCCACTGAAGCTTTCTTT. The chain employs TRBV19 and TRBJ1-1; tentative D call: TRBD1 (5 bases). This CDR3 is built from 13 residues. V shed 2 bases and J shed 4 bases, with 8 bases lying between them. Germline CDR1 is LNHDA and CDR2 is SQIVND (reference sequence).

This chain connects TRBV30 to TRBJ2-1, with D tentatively TRBD2 (5 bases). V lost 3 bases and J 4 bases, leaving 19 bases between the germline ends. The CDR3 loop spans 16 amino acids. Germline CDR1 is GTSNPN and CDR2 is SVGIG (reference sequence). Here the CDR3 DNA reads TGTGCCTGGAGGGTCGGGGTTTCGCCGTCGTACAATGAGCAGTTCTTC. As protein: CAWRVGVSPSYNEQFF.

The rearrangement links TRBV6-5 to TRBJ1-5, with 8 bases identical to TRBD1. V gave up 4 bases and J gave up 5 bases; unmatched junction bases: 4. CDR3 size: 14 residues. Germline CDR1 is MNHEY and CDR2 is SVGAGI. The CDR3 sequence is CASSFRGPDQPQHF. The CDR3 coding sequence is TGTGCCAGCAGTTTCAGGGGGCCGGATCAGCCCCAGCATTTT.

The chain couples TRBV6-5 to TRBJ2-7; perhaps TRBD2 as D (6 bases). V dropped 6 bases and J dropped 3 bases, with 18 bases sitting between them. The CDR3 spans 15 residues. Germline CDR1 MNHEY, CDR2 SVGAGI. The CDR3 coding sequence is TGTGCCAGCAGGGCTAACGTCGGGGGAGTCTACGAGCAGTACTTC. Translation gives CASRANVGGVYEQYF.

The chain is built from TRBV5-4 and TRBJ2-3; TRBD2 aligns across 9 bases. The CDR3 spans 17 residues. V was clipped by 0 bases and J by 0 bases; unmatched bases: 5. Germline-derived CDR1 and CDR2 are SGHNT and YYREEE (reference sequence). The CDR3 reads CASSLGGSGGSTDTQYF. The CDR3 DNA follows: TGTGCCAGCAGCTTGGGGGGTAGCGGGGGAAGCACAGATACGCAGTATTTT.

J is TRBJ1-1 and V is TRBV7-9; 9 nucleotides agree with TRBD1. Losses at the gene ends were 5 bases for V and 3 bases for J; bases not matched to a gene: 4. The CDR3 covers 14 residues. Germline loops: CDR1 SEHNR, CDR2 FQNEAQ (reference sequence). The CDR3 region is CASSPQGADTEAFF. The CDR3 coding sequence is TGTGCCAGCAGCCCACAGGGGGCGGACACTGAAGCTTTCTTT.

The chain carries TRBV2 and TRBJ2-1, with 8 nucleotides matching TRBD2. CDR1 and CDR2 from the germline V gene are SNHLY and FYNNEI. Unmatched junction bases numbered 9, after V lost 7 bases and J lost 7 bases. The CDR3 length is 14 residues. The CDR3 nucleotides read TGTGCCAGCAATGGGCGGGGGGCCCCAAATGAGCAGTTCTTC. Protein product: CASNGRGAPNEQFF.

V gene TRBV18 combines with J gene TRBJ2-1; TRBD2 agrees at 10 bases. This CDR3 has 16 residues. V lost 3 bases to trimming and J lost 0 bases; unmatched junction nucleotides: 2. CDR1 is KGHSH and CDR2 is LQKENI in the germline V gene. The DNA of the CDR3 is TGTGCCAGCTCACCGACTAGCGGGTCCTCCTACAATGAGCAGTTCTTC. Translation: CASSPTSGSSYNEQFF.